This T cell receptor (beta chain) was recovered during a study of T cells in Graves' hyperthyroidism and ophthalmopathy. There are a few counts of this clonotype. Amplification targeted TCR beta CDR3 regions from RNA transcripts. First-round RT-PCR with HTBI primers amplified the TCR CDR3 region. TCRdb re-analysed the multiplex PCR reads in MiXCR, keeping a single row per CDR3 protein. The table includes nearly 600,000 distinct CDR3 sequences, 12% to 15% detected once. Trimming took 0 bases from V and 4 from J, leaving 10 bases between them. There are 15 residues in the CDR3. CDR1 is KGHSY and CDR2 is FQNENV in the germline V gene.

V and J are TRBV16 and TRBJ1-5; no firm D call. The origin of this receptor is a woman aged 18-35 years with Graves' ophthalmopathy. Sample: blood. CDR3 amino acids: CASSQSGQANQPQHF. DNA of the CDR3: TGTGCCAGCAGCCAATCTGGGCAGGCAAATCAGCCCCAGCATTTT.